This is a list of T cell receptor beta chains from one sample in a study of cytotoxic CD8 clonotypes in ibrutinib-treated CLL. The data were produced by immunoSEQ multiplex PCR, yet TCRdb's version contains in-frame clones alone and is incomplete. The profile covers roughly 49,000 clones, with 70% to 90% appearing a single time and approximately 20% taken by the ten largest. Here the sequenced sample was PBMCs, taken after 24 months of ibrutinib treatment. These receptor sequences come from a human donor with chronic lymphocytic leukemia. Both conserved end residues are part of each CDR3. The order of the fields is J gene, clone size, V gene, D gene, CDR3 DNA, CDR3 protein. The D gene is left open where the match is weak. Size is omitted from some rows. Given values are once, few, many or a class for expanded clones.

TRBJ1-5 - TRBV6-1 - TGTGCCGCCGCTAGTGGGGGGTCCGATCAGCCCCAGCATTTT CAAASGGSDQPQHF
TRBJ2-7 - TRBV28 TRBD1 TGTGCCAGCAGCTCCGGGACAGGGACAACCTACGAGCAGTACTTC CASSSGTGTTYEQYF
TRBJ2-1 once TRBV5-6 - TGTGCCAGCAGTCCTGCCGGGACCCACAATGAGCAGTTCTTC CASSPAGTHNEQFF
TRBJ2-1 - TRBV11-3 TRBD2 TGTGCCAGCAGCTTAGGGACTAGCGGGAGTCTCTATGAGCAGTTCTTC CASSLGTSGSLYEQFF
TRBJ1-4 - TRBV7-6 - TGTGCCAGCAGCTTAGCCCGTACCCAAAATGAAAAACTGTTTTTT CASSLARTQNEKLFF
TRBJ1-1 - TRBV5-4 - TGTGCCAGCAGCTTGGGGCAGGGGATCATGAACACTGAAGCTTTCTTT CASSLGQGIMNTEAFF
TRBJ1-2 - TRBV4-1 TRBD1 TGCGCCAGCAGCCTCGGGACAGGGGGAATCTATGGCTACACCTTC CASSLGTGGIYGYTF
TRBJ1-2 - TRBV29-1 - TGCAGCGTTCTCGGCCAGAGGGGATTCGACTATGGCTACACCTTC CSVLGQRGFDYGYTF
TRBJ1-1 - TRBV7-9 - TGTGCCAGCAGCTTAGTCGACACGGGGAACACTGAAGCTTTCTTT CASSLVDTGNTEAFF
TRBJ1-2 - TRBV4-1 - TGCGCCAGCAGCCAAACCCAGCTTAACTATGGCTACACCTTC CASSQTQLNYGYTF
TRBJ1-3 - TRBV19 TRBD1 TGTGCCAATCCGTCCCGAACCGACAGGGGTTCTGGAAACACCATATATTTT CANPSRTDRGSGNTIYF
TRBJ2-1 - TRBV7-9 - TGTGCCAGCAGCTTAGCCTCGGCCAACAATGAGCAGTTCTTC CASSLASANNEQFF
TRBJ2-1 - TRBV5-4 - TGTGCCAGCAGCCAAGATCGGCTAGACTACAATGAGCAGTTCTTC CASSQDRLDYNEQFF
TRBJ2-7 once TRBV6-6 - TGTGCCAGCAGTGGCCGTTGGGAGCAGTACTTC CASSGRWEQYF
TRBJ1-1 - TRBV18 - TGTGCCAGCTCACCCGACGGGAAAGCTTTCTTT CASSPDGKAFF
TRBJ2-7 - TRBV6-5 - TGTGCCAGCAGTCCCCATGAGGGTTTCCACTACGAGCAGTACTTC CASSPHEGFHYEQYF
TRBJ2-5 - TRBV15 - TGTGCCACCAGCAGAGATTTGGGACGGCTCCAAGAGACCCAGTACTTC CATSRDLGRLQETQYF
TRBJ2-5 - TRBV7-8 - TGTGCCAGCAGCATCGACGCAGGGTACCAAGAGACCCAGTACTTC CASSIDAGYQETQYF
TRBJ1-5 - TRBV13 - TGTGCCAGCAGCTTGGGCGGGGGGCGTAGCAATCAGCCCCAGCATTTT CASSLGGGRSNQPQHF
TRBJ2-7 - TRBV27 - TGTGCCAGCAGTTTTCGGCCGATTACAGACTCCTACGAGCAGTACTTC CASSFRPITDSYEQYF
TRBJ2-7 - TRBV18 - TGTGCCAGCTCACCAGAGCAGGGGAGGGAGGAGCAGTACTTC CASSPEQGREEQYF
TRBJ2-7 once TRBV11-2 - TGTGCCAGCAGCTCCTCCCGGGGCACCTCATACGAGCAGTACTTC CASSSSRGTSYEQYF
TRBJ2-3 - TRBV5-1 - TGCGCCAGCAGCTTGGATCCCGGCACAGATACGCAGTATTTT CASSLDPGTDTQYF
TRBJ1-6 - TRBV2 - TGTGCCAGCATTAGACAGCTCGAAAATTCACCCCTCCACTTT CASIRQLENSPLHF
TRBJ2-5 - TRBV2 - TGTGCCAGCAAAAATCCAGCCACAGCGCCGTACCAAGAGACCCAGTACTTC CASKNPATAPYQETQYF
TRBJ2-1 - TRBV2 - TGTGCCAGCAGCCGCGAGACCTACAATGAGCAGTTCTTC CASSRETYNEQFF
TRBJ1-5 - TRBV6-1 - TGTGCCAGCAGCATTCAGACGGATCAGCCCCAGCATTTT CASSIQTDQPQHF
TRBJ1-4 - TRBV21-1 - TGTGCCAGCAGCCCAGGGGCAGCTAGCGATACAACTAATGAAAAACTGTTTTTT CASSPGAASDTTNEKLFF